This T cell receptor (beta chain) is from a study of response to subunit inactivated influenza vaccine. TCRdb reprocessed the RT-PCR reads via MiXCR and lists one record per CDR3 protein. The top ten clones hold about 9.4% of a sample with some 800,000 distinct CDR3 sequences, 21% of them seen once. This clonotype came up a few times. Per germline, CDR1 MNHEY and CDR2 SVGAGI. This CDR3 is 13 amino acids long. The ends were cut back, 0 bases at V and 4 bases at J, with 7 bases in the middle. The clonotype comes from a man aged 50-60 years who received an inactivated influenza vaccine. The chain carries TRBV6-5 and TRBJ2-7; D unclear. Sequencing was performed on PBMCs from blood, taken roughly 5 days after vaccination. In nucleotides, the CDR3 is TGTGCCAGCAGTTACTCGGTGGAGTACGAGCAGTACTTC. This codes for CASSYSVEYEQYF.